The 12 T cell receptor beta chains reported below all come from one sample, sequenced in a study of cytomegalovirus exposure and HLA in healthy donors. Libraries were prepared by immunoSEQ multiplex PCR; TCRdb keeps only in-frame clonotypes and omits some of them. The sample carries about 76,000 clones, around 94% recorded once. Sequenced material: PBMCs. The receptors were sampled from a woman between 18 and 30 years old in good health and CMV-seronegative.

V and J are TRBV14 and TRBJ1-2, with D possibly matching TRBD1 (5 bases). The CDR3 is 15 amino acids. Per germline, CDR1 SGHDN and CDR2 FVKESK. With 4 bases removed from V and 0 bases from J, the gap between germline ends came to 12 bases. The CDR3 DNA sequence: TGTGCCAGCAGCCTCTACAGGTCAACTAACTATGGCTACACCTTC. Amino acid sequence: CASSLYRSTNYGYTF. The variable domain in full, completed from reference TRBV14 and TRBJ1-2, reads EAGVTQFPSHSVIEKGQTVTLRCDPISGHDNLYWYRRVMGKEIKFLLHFVKESKQDESGMPNNRFLAERTGGTYSTLKVQPAELEDSGVYFCASSLYRSTNYGYTFGSGTRLTVV.

The chain combines TRBV9 with TRBJ1-3, with D unclear. The CDR3 length is 18 residues. Trimming took off 0 bases at V and 2 bases at J, with 18 bases between the two ends. Looked up from germline, CDR1 is SGDLS and CDR2 is YYNGEE. DNA for the CDR3: TGTGCCAGCAGCGTAGGGGTATATGGAGGGAAGGCTGGAAACACCATATATTTT. Its protein product is CASSVGVYGGKAGNTIYF.

This chain joins TRBV10-2 and TRBJ1-2; the D is unclear. The CDR3 loop spans 13 amino acids. Germline V CDR1 and CDR2: WSHSY, SAAADI. Trimming shortened V by 2 bases and J by 4 bases, and 8 bases separated the two germline ends. The CDR3 sequence: CASSERKSYGYTF. CDR3 sequence (DNA): TGCGCCAGCAGTGAGAGAAAGAGCTATGGCTACACCTTC.

The J gene is TRBJ2-1, the V gene TRBV7-2, with D hard to call. There are 14 residues in the CDR3. Germline CDR1 is SGHTA and CDR2 is FQGNSA. Trimming shortened V by 3 bases and J by 6 bases, and 12 bases separated the two germline ends. The CDR3 nucleotides are TGTGCCAGCAGCTTTCGCCCCGTTAGCAATGAGCAGTTCTTC. Protein sequence: CASSFRPVSNEQFF.

This chain links TRBV6-5 with TRBJ2-2; 9 bases map to TRBD1. Germline V gene data show CDR1 as MNHEY and CDR2 as SVGAGI. The CDR3 contains 13 residues. V was pared by 10 bases and J by 5 bases, with 5 bases of the junction left unmatched. CDR3 bases: TGTGCCACGGACAGGGGAGGGACCGGGGAGCTGTTTTTT. This gives the protein CATDRGGTGELFF.

The V and J genes are TRBV9 and TRBJ2-3, with 11 positions matching TRBD2. Germline CDR1 reads SGDLS; CDR2 reads YYNGEE. The CDR3 loop spans 17 amino acids. J lost 5 bases, V lost 3 bases, and 11 bases had no gene match. CDR3 residues: CASSGSIAGGPVDTQYF. The DNA for the CDR3 is TGTGCCAGCAGCGGAAGTATAGCGGGGGGGCCTGTAGATACGCAGTATTTT. The complete variable domain, with remaining parts taken from reference TRBV9 and TRBJ2-3, reads DSGVTQTPKHLITATGQRVTLRCSPRSGDLSVYWYQQSLDQGLQFLIQYYNGEERAKGNILERFSAQQFPDLHSELNLSSLELGDSALYFCASSGSIAGGPVDTQYFGPGTRLTVL.

J is TRBJ1-2 and V is TRBV19; TRBD1 matches at 7 bases. After removal of 3 bases from V and 5 bases from J, the junction contained 9 bases not matched to a gene. The CDR3 contains 15 residues. Germline-derived CDR1 and CDR2 are LNHDA and SQIVND (reference sequence). The CDR3 nucleotides read TGTGCCAGTAGTATTCACAGGGGTGATGAGTATGGCTACACCTTC. Its protein is CASSIHRGDEYGYTF. Variable domain in full (rest from reference TRBV19 and TRBJ1-2): DGGITQSPKYLFRKEGQNVTLSCEQNLNHDAMYWYRQDPGQGLRLIYYSQIVNDFQKGDIAEGYSVSREKKESFPLTVTSAQKNPTAFYLCASSIHRGDEYGYTFGSGTRLTVV.

This clone was recorded only once. The rearrangement links TRBV2 to TRBJ2-6; 7 nucleotides agree with TRBD2. Germline trimming cut 3 bases from V and 1 base from J; bases unmatched to any gene: 6. This CDR3 is 17 amino acids long. Germline lookup yields CDR1 SNHLY and CDR2 FYNNEI. As DNA, the CDR3 is TGTGCCAGCAGTGATTTGCTGCGGGGGTCTGGGGCCAACGTCCTGACTTTC. Protein: CASSDLLRGSGANVLTF.

The chain recombines TRBV5-1 with TRBJ1-1; 7 bases are a match to TRBD1. This CDR3 is built from 16 residues. Germline loops: CDR1 SGHRS, CDR2 YFSETQ. With V trimmed by 2 bases and J by 11 bases, 18 bases remained unmatched. CDR3 nucleotide sequence: TGCGCCAGCAGCTTTGCCCAAAGGACAGGAAACCGGGGTGCTTTCTTT. This encodes CASSFAQRTGNRGAFF.

The chain employs TRBV7-2 and TRBJ2-3; D call uncertain. The germline CDR1 and CDR2 sequences are SGHTA and FQGNSA. V was trimmed by 0 bases and J by 4 bases, leaving 8 bases between them. The CDR3 length is 14 residues. The CDR3, as DNA: TGTGCCAGCAGCTTAGCGCGGCACTCAGATACGCAGTATTTT. Residues: CASSLARHSDTQYF.

For the CDR3, the DNA is TGTGCCAGCAGCCGGAACCGGGGGGGCAACACCGGGGAGCTGTTTTTT. Its protein product is CASSRNRGGNTGELFF. This chain uses TRBV11-2 with TRBJ2-2, with 8 bases aligning to TRBD2. The CDR3 is 16 amino acids. CDR1 and CDR2 from the germline V gene are SGHAT and FQNNGV. After removal of 5 bases from V and 2 bases from J, the junction contained 7 bases not matched to a gene.

The genes are TRBV6-6 and TRBJ1-1; 10 bases fit TRBD1. Per germline, CDR1 MNHNY and CDR2 SVGAGI (reference sequence). The CDR3 consists of 15 residues. J lost 2 bases, V lost 8 bases, and 8 bases had no gene match. The CDR3 DNA reads as TGTGCCAGCTTCGGGACAGGGGCCTCAAACACTGAAGCTTTCTTT. Translating gives CASFGTGASNTEAFF.